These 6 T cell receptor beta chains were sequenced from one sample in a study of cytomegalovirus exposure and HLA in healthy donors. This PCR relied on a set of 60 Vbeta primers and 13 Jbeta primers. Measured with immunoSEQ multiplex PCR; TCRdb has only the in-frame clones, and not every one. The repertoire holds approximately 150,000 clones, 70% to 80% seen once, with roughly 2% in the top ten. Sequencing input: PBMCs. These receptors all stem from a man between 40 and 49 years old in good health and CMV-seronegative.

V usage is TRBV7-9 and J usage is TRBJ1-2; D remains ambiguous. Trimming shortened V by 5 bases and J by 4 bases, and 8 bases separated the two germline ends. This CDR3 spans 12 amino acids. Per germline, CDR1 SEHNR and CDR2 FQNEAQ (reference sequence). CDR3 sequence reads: CASSAQSYGYTF. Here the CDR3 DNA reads TGTGCCAGCAGCGCACAGAGCTATGGCTACACCTTC.

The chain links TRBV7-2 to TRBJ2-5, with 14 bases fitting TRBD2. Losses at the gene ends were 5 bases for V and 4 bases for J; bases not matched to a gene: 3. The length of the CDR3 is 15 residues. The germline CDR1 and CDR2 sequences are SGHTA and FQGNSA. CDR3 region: CASSQGLAGGETQYF. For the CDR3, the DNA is TGTGCCAGCAGCCAAGGACTAGCGGGAGGAGAGACCCAGTACTTC.

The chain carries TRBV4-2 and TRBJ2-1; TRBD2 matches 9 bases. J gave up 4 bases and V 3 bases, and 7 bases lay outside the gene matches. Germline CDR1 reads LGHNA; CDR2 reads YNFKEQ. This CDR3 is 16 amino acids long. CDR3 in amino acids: CASSHPLAGKYNEQFF. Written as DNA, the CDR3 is TGTGCCAGCAGCCACCCGCTAGCGGGAAAATACAATGAGCAGTTCTTC.

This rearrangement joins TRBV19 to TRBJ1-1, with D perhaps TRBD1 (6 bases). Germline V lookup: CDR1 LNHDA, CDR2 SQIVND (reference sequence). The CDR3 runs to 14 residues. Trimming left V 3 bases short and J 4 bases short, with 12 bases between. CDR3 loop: CASSIRQGTTEAFF. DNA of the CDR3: TGTGCCAGTAGTATCCGCCAGGGGACCACTGAAGCTTTCTTT.

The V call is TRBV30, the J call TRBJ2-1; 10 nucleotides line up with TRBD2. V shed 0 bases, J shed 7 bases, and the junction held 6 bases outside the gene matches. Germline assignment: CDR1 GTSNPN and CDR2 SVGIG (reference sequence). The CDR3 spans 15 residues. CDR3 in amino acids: CAWSVGLAGVNEQFF. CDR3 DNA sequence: TGTGCCTGGAGTGTAGGTCTAGCGGGAGTTAATGAGCAGTTCTTC. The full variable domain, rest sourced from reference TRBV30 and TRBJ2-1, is SQTIHQWPATLVQPVGSPLSLECTVEGTSNPNLYWYRQAAGRGLQLLFYSVGIGQISSEVPQNLSASRPQDRQFILSSKKLLLSDSGFYLCAWSVGLAGVNEQFFGPGTRLTVL.

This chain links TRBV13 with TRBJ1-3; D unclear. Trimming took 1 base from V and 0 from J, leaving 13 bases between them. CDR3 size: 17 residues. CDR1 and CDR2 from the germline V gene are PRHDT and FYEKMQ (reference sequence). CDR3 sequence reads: CASSLDAPVSSGNTIYF. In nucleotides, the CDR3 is TGTGCCAGCAGCTTAGACGCCCCGGTGTCCTCTGGAAACACCATATATTTT.